This T cell receptor (beta chain) originates from a study of long-term antiretroviral therapy in people with HIV. Findings and caveats of the study: ART adherence was not documented, and neither viral resistance nor therapy changes had any data.

Researchers report immunoSEQ v3.0 was run at survey level. TCRdb keeps only in-frame clones here, not all; method: immunoSEQ multiplex PCR. The sample contains tens of thousands of clones, approximately 80% of which appear only once. The CDR3 is made up of 13 amino acids. CDR1 and CDR2 from the germline V gene are SQVTM and ANQGSEA. V was cut by 7 bases and J by 5 bases, with 15 bases left in between. As for this clone: What it recognizes is unknown.

The J gene is TRBJ2-4, the V gene TRBV29-1, with D tentatively TRBD1 or TRBD2 (7 bases each). This TCR was recovered from a man aged 18 to 35 with HIV. Sequencing was performed on unsorted PBMCs, taken 0.1 years before starting antiretroviral therapy. In DNA form, the CDR3 reads TGCAGCGCCGCAGGGGGGGGCGAAAACATTCAGTACTTC. As protein: CSAAGGGENIQYF.